The clone carrying this T cell receptor (beta chain) occurred a few times. The antigen remains unidentified. Using immunoSEQ multiplex PCR, the repertoire was profiled, and TCRdb retains in-frame clones only, with some absent. The table includes about 120,000 clones, roughly 90% detected once. This entry belongs to a study of T cell responses to AZD1222 COVID-19 vaccine. Findings and limits, study-wide: Just a handful of people given AZD1222 tested seropositive at baseline.

J gave up 4 bases and V 3 bases, and 6 bases lay outside the gene matches. This CDR3 region has 15 residues. Germline V gives CDR1 KGHSH, CDR2 LQKENI. Sequenced here: peripheral blood, sampled 28 days after the second AZD1222 dose. This chain joins TRBV18 and TRBJ1-3; 7 bases match TRBD1. The TCR comes from an adult who received the AZD1222 COVID-19 vaccine. CDR3 DNA: TGTGCCAGCTCACCGGAGGGGGCGCGCGGAAACACCATATATTTT. Translating gives CASSPEGARGNTIYF.